The 3 T cell receptor beta chains below were found in one sample sequenced in a study of T cell repertoires in cytomegalovirus infection. TCRdb recomputed calls from the reads with MiXCR, one row per CDR3 protein. This repertoire shows about 300,000 distinct CDR3 sequences, roughly a tenth found once; its top ten account for over 2.5%. The sample consisted of PBMCs. These receptor sequences come from a human donor in good health (CMV status not recorded). Some clones in this sample may be carry-over from other donors' samples.

This clonotype occurred many times. The J gene is TRBJ2-1, the V gene TRBV11-2, with 11 positions matching TRBD2. This CDR3 is 15 amino acids long. Germline CDR1 SGHAT, CDR2 FQNNGV. J was trimmed by 6 bases and V by 7 bases; bases with no gene match: 8. CDR3 sequence: CASTLSSGGFNEQFF. The DNA of the CDR3 is TGTGCCAGCACCCTCTCTAGCGGGGGGTTCAATGAGCAGTTCTTC.

The rearrangement joins TRBV28 to TRBJ2-4; 11 bases fit TRBD2. Germline trimming cut 2 bases from V and 0 bases from J; bases unmatched to any gene: 9. The CDR3 contains 19 residues. The germline V gene encodes CDR1 MDHEN and CDR2 SYDVKM. CDR3 in amino acids: CASSLITSGGNLAKNIQYF. CDR3 coding DNA: TGTGCCAGCAGTTTAATTACTAGCGGGGGAAACTTAGCCAAAAACATTCAGTACTTC.

Many counts were recorded for this clonotype. CDR3 residues: CASSPRLAGLTYNEQFF. The CDR3 nucleotides are TGTGCCAGCAGCCCTAGACTAGCGGGGTTGACCTACAATGAGCAGTTCTTC. V is TRBV7-2 and J is TRBJ2-1; 11 bases map to TRBD2. After removal of 5 bases from V and 2 bases from J, the junction contained 8 bases not matched to a gene. CDR3 size: 17 residues. CDR1 is SGHTA and CDR2 is FQGNSA in the germline V gene.